This TCR beta chain originates from a study of identical twins. TCRdb re-called the 5' RACE reads with MiXCR, one entry per CDR3 protein. The table lists roughly 630,000 distinct CDR3 sequences, around 7.4% of them singletons, with less than 2% in the top ten. This clonotype was seen only a few times. Its antigen is not known. Findings of the study overall: Rather than following the same donors, the conclusions depended on cross-sectional statistical analysis. Insertions ran lower in abundant cord blood beta clonotypes, though not in memory repertoires.

Healthy Caucasians provided all donations. The CDR3 is 16 amino acids. V was pared by 4 bases and J by 1 base, with 7 bases of the junction left unmatched. Germline values: CDR1 ENHRY, CDR2 SYGVKD. These data also featured in a second study, about yellow fever vaccine responses in identical twins.

The receptor's source is a woman under 30 in good health. V gene TRBV10-3 combines with J gene TRBJ2-3; the match to TRBD2 covers 8 bases. Sequencing input: PBMCs. CDR3 DNA: TGTGCCATCAGTGTCGGGGGGGGCGCTGGCACAGATACGCAGTATTTT. It is translated as CAISVGGGAGTDTQYF.